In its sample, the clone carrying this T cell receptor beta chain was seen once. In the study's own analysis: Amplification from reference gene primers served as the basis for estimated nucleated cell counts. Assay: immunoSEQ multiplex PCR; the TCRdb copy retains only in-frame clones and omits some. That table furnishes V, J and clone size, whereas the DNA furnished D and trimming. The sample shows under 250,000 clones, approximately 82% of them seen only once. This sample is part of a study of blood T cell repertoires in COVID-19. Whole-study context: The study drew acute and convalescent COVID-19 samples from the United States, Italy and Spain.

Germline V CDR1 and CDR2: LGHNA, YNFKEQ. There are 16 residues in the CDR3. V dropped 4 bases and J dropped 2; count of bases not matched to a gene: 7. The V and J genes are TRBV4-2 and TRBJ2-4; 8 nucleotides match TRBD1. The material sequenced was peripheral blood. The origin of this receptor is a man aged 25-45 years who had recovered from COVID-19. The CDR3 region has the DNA TGTGCCAGCAGCCCAACGGACAGGGCGACCAAAAACATTCAGTACTTC. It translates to CASSPTDRATKNIQYF.